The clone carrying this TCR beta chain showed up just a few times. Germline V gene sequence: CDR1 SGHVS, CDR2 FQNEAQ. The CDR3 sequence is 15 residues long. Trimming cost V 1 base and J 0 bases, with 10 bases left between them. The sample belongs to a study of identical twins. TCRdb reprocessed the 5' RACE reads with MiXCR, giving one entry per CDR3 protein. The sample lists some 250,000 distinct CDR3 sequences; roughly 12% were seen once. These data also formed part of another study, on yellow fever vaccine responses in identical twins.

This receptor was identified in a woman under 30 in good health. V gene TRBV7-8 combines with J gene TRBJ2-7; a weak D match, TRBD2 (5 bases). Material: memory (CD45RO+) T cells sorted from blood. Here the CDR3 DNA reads TGTGCCAGCAGCTTAGGGCTAGCCACCTCCTACGAGCAGTACTTC. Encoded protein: CASSLGLATSYEQYF. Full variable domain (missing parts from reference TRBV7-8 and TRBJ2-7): GAGVSQSPRYKVAKRGQDVALRCDPISGHVSLFWYQQALGQGPEFLTYFQNEAQLDKSGLPSDRFFAERPEGSVSTLKIQRTQQEDSAVYLCASSLGLATSYEQYFGPGTRLTVT.